The rows below give T cell receptor beta chains drawn from one sample of a study of T cell changes during pregnancy in multiple sclerosis. Assay: immunoSEQ multiplex PCR; the TCRdb copy retains only in-frame clones and omits some. The data contain about 45,000 clones, over 75% of them singletons. The specimen comprised CD4+ T cells from peripheral blood mononuclear cells, sampled before pregnancy. The receptors were sampled from a female donor with multiple sclerosis, enrolled in a pregnancy study. The CDR3 runs from the conserved cysteine through the conserved F or W. A D gene is named only where the DNA matches it firmly. Rows may omit the clone size; those that give it use once, few, many or a size class.

j_call: TRBJ2-5; d_call: TRBD2; clone_size: once; v_call: TRBV27; cdr3_aa: CASGPISGGIQTQYF; cdr3_nt: TGTGCCAGCGGCCCAATAAGCGGGGGGATACAGACCCAGTACTTC
j_call: TRBJ2-2; d_call: -; clone_size: once; v_call: TRBV7-8; cdr3_aa: CARSSGDFYPPRELFF; cdr3_nt: TGTGCCAGAAGTTCCGGGGACTTTTATCCCCCCCGGGAGCTGTTTTTT
j_call: TRBJ2-3; d_call: -; clone_size: -; v_call: TRBV4-3; cdr3_aa: CASSQDRGGATRDTQYF; cdr3_nt: TGCGCCAGCAGCCAAGATCGCGGGGGCGCCACACGAGATACGCAGTATTTT
j_call: TRBJ2-1; d_call: TRBD2; clone_size: once; v_call: TRBV7-9; cdr3_aa: CASSLGAGVVNEQFF; cdr3_nt: TGTGCCAGCAGCTTAGGGGCGGGAGTCGTCAATGAGCAGTTCTTC
j_call: TRBJ2-2; d_call: -; clone_size: -; v_call: TRBV10-2; cdr3_aa: CASGKDLPNTGELFF; cdr3_nt: TGCGCCAGCGGGAAGGACTTACCTAACACCGGGGAGCTGTTTTTT
j_call: TRBJ1-3; d_call: TRBD1; clone_size: -; v_call: TRBV13; cdr3_aa: CASSRGDRRNSGNTIYF; cdr3_nt: TGTGCCAGCAGCAGGGGGGACAGGCGAAACTCTGGAAACACCATATATTTT
j_call: TRBJ2-1; d_call: TRBD2; clone_size: -; v_call: TRBV5-1; cdr3_aa: CASSSGLAGGWSSYNEQFF; cdr3_nt: TGCGCCAGCAGCTCCGGACTAGCGGGGGGTTGGAGCTCCTACAATGAGCAGTTCTTC
j_call: TRBJ1-2; d_call: -; clone_size: -; v_call: TRBV10-3; cdr3_aa: CAILGQGNYGYTF; cdr3_nt: TGTGCCATCTTGGGCCAGGGAAACTATGGCTACACCTTC
j_call: TRBJ2-3; d_call: -; clone_size: -; v_call: TRBV4-1; cdr3_aa: CASSQVLVRQGTDTQYF; cdr3_nt: TGCGCCAGCAGCCAGGTCCTCGTCCGACAGGGCACAGATACGCAGTATTTT
j_call: TRBJ2-7; d_call: -; clone_size: -; v_call: TRBV4-2; cdr3_aa: CASSQDGRSLYEQYF; cdr3_nt: TGTGCCAGCAGCCAAGATGGGAGGAGTCTCTACGAGCAGTACTTC
j_call: TRBJ1-2; d_call: TRBD1; clone_size: -; v_call: TRBV2; cdr3_aa: CASGRQGGYTF; cdr3_nt: TGTGCCAGCGGAAGACAGGGAGGCTACACCTTC
j_call: TRBJ2-7; d_call: -; clone_size: -; v_call: TRBV18; cdr3_aa: CASSPTGDAYEQYF; cdr3_nt: TGTGCCAGCTCACCTACGGGTGACGCCTACGAGCAGTACTTC
j_call: TRBJ2-1; d_call: -; clone_size: -; v_call: TRBV29-1; cdr3_aa: CSVEEKGLLAQDEQFF; cdr3_nt: TGCAGCGTTGAAGAAAAGGGGTTGCTGGCGCAAGATGAGCAGTTCTTC
j_call: TRBJ2-2; d_call: TRBD2; clone_size: -; v_call: TRBV6-6; cdr3_aa: CASSYSGGANTGELFF; cdr3_nt: TGTGCCAGCAGTTACTCTGGGGGGGCGAACACCGGGGAGCTGTTTTTT
j_call: TRBJ2-7; d_call: -; clone_size: -; v_call: TRBV5-4; cdr3_aa: CASSPPTGGPYEQYF; cdr3_nt: TGTGCCAGCAGCCCGCCGACAGGAGGACCCTACGAGCAGTACTTC
j_call: TRBJ2-3; d_call: -; clone_size: -; v_call: TRBV5-1; cdr3_aa: CASYEGGTTDTQYF; cdr3_nt: TGCGCCAGCTATGAGGGGGGGACCACAGATACGCAGTATTTT
j_call: TRBJ1-1; d_call: TRBD1; clone_size: -; v_call: TRBV2; cdr3_aa: CASSFQDGTGANTEAFF; cdr3_nt: TGTGCCAGCAGTTTTCAAGACGGGACAGGTGCGAACACTGAAGCTTTCTTT
j_call: TRBJ1-4; d_call: TRBD1; clone_size: -; v_call: TRBV25-1; cdr3_aa: CASSESGRGLEKLFF; cdr3_nt: TGTGCCAGCAGTGAATCAGGCAGGGGGCTTGAAAAACTGTTTTTT
j_call: TRBJ1-1; d_call: -; clone_size: -; v_call: TRBV4-1; cdr3_aa: CASSQDSQVRGSTEAFF; cdr3_nt: TGCGCCAGCAGCCAAGATTCTCAAGTACGGGGGAGCACTGAAGCTTTCTTT
j_call: TRBJ2-1; d_call: -; clone_size: -; v_call: TRBV7-9; cdr3_aa: CASSLGTIKRGGQFF; cdr3_nt: TGTGCCAGCAGCCTCGGGACGATCAAGAGAGGGGGGCAGTTCTTC
j_call: TRBJ1-4; d_call: TRBD1; clone_size: medium-sized; v_call: TRBV2; cdr3_aa: CASNSGTGLEKLFF; cdr3_nt: TGTGCCAGCAATTCCGGGACAGGGCTTGAAAAACTGTTTTTT
j_call: TRBJ2-1; d_call: TRBD2; clone_size: -; v_call: TRBV19; cdr3_aa: CASSKDRTSGRGNEQFF; cdr3_nt: TGTGCCAGTAGCAAAGACAGGACTAGCGGGAGGGGCAATGAGCAGTTCTTC
j_call: TRBJ1-2; d_call: -; clone_size: -; v_call: TRBV5-1; cdr3_aa: CASTPEGGSRNYGYTF; cdr3_nt: TGCGCCAGCACTCCGGAAGGAGGGAGTCGGAACTATGGCTACACCTTC
j_call: TRBJ2-7; d_call: -; clone_size: once; v_call: TRBV7-8; cdr3_aa: CASSPSGGIISYEQYF; cdr3_nt: TGTGCCAGCAGCCCCAGCGGAGGGATAATCTCCTACGAGCAGTACTTC
j_call: TRBJ2-5; d_call: TRBD2; clone_size: -; v_call: TRBV5-1; cdr3_aa: CASSSGTSRETQYF; cdr3_nt: TGCGCCAGCAGCTCCGGGACTAGCAGAGAGACCCAGTACTTC
j_call: TRBJ2-1; d_call: TRBD2; clone_size: -; v_call: TRBV10-3; cdr3_aa: CAISTGHRLAGGDEQFF; cdr3_nt: TGTGCCATCAGTACAGGCCATAGACTAGCCGGAGGCGATGAGCAGTTCTTC
j_call: TRBJ1-3; d_call: -; clone_size: -; v_call: TRBV9; cdr3_aa: CASSPPPRAGNAGNTIYF; cdr3_nt: TGTGCCAGCAGCCCCCCTCCTAGGGCAGGGAATGCAGGAAACACCATATATTTT
j_call: TRBJ2-1; d_call: TRBD1; clone_size: once; v_call: TRBV5-1; cdr3_aa: CASSITGGAHNEQFF; cdr3_nt: TGCGCCAGCAGCATTACAGGGGGCGCCCACAATGAGCAGTTCTTC
j_call: TRBJ2-3; d_call: TRBD1; clone_size: -; v_call: TRBV7-9; cdr3_aa: CASSQDRVTDTQYF; cdr3_nt: TGTGCCAGCAGCCAGGACAGGGTAACAGATACGCAGTATTTT
j_call: TRBJ2-1; d_call: TRBD2; clone_size: -; v_call: TRBV10-3; cdr3_aa: CAISGGLAGGEQFF; cdr3_nt: TGTGCCATCAGTGGGGGACTAGCGGGAGGAGAGCAGTTCTTC
j_call: TRBJ2-2; d_call: -; clone_size: -; v_call: TRBV30; cdr3_aa: CAWKLSGRVSGELFF; cdr3_nt: TGTGCCTGGAAACTATCCGGGCGGGTCTCCGGGGAGCTGTTTTTT
j_call: TRBJ2-5; d_call: TRBD1; clone_size: -; v_call: TRBV7-3; cdr3_aa: CASSLTGTGKQETQYF; cdr3_nt: TGTGCCAGCAGCTTAACAGGGACAGGGAAACAAGAGACCCAGTACTTC
j_call: TRBJ2-1; d_call: -; clone_size: once; v_call: TRBV2; cdr3_aa: CASGLNYNEQFF; cdr3_nt: TGTGCCAGCGGCCTTAACTACAATGAGCAGTTCTTC
j_call: TRBJ2-2; d_call: TRBD2; clone_size: -; v_call: TRBV5-1; cdr3_aa: CASSASGDTGELFF; cdr3_nt: TGCGCCAGCAGCGCTAGCGGGGACACCGGGGAGCTGTTTTTT
j_call: TRBJ2-4; d_call: TRBD2; clone_size: -; v_call: TRBV19; cdr3_aa: CASSIVSGLTKNIQYF; cdr3_nt: TGTGCCAGTAGTATAGTTTCGGGACTAACCAAAAACATTCAGTACTTC
j_call: TRBJ1-1; d_call: -; clone_size: -; v_call: TRBV10-3; cdr3_aa: CAIVAVQGITEAFF; cdr3_nt: TGTGCCATTGTGGCCGTTCAGGGGATCACTGAAGCTTTCTTT
j_call: TRBJ2-2; d_call: TRBD1; clone_size: -; v_call: TRBV5-1; cdr3_aa: CASSLQGAGELFF; cdr3_nt: TGCGCCAGCAGCTTACAGGGGGCCGGGGAGCTGTTTTTT
j_call: TRBJ1-2; d_call: -; clone_size: -; v_call: TRBV2; cdr3_aa: CASSDGPRGRGYTF; cdr3_nt: TGTGCCAGCAGTGATGGGCCCAGGGGAAGAGGCTACACCTTC
j_call: TRBJ2-1; d_call: -; clone_size: -; v_call: TRBV21-1; cdr3_aa: CASSKRSGQVGPTRHEYNEQFF; cdr3_nt: TGTGCCAGCAGCAAAAGGTCAGGACAGGTCGGACCCACTAGGCATGAATACAATGAGCAGTTCTTC
j_call: TRBJ1-1; d_call: -; clone_size: -; v_call: TRBV19; cdr3_aa: CASSISEVWRVVPGSEAFF; cdr3_nt: TGTGCCAGTAGTATATCGGAGGTATGGCGGGTAGTCCCCGGGAGTGAAGCTTTCTTT
j_call: TRBJ1-5; d_call: TRBD1; clone_size: -; v_call: TRBV19; cdr3_aa: CASSTASGQGARPNQPQHF; cdr3_nt: TGTGCCAGTAGTACCGCGTCGGGACAGGGGGCGCGTCCCAATCAGCCCCAGCATTTT
j_call: TRBJ2-3; d_call: -; clone_size: -; v_call: TRBV5-1; cdr3_aa: CASSPQPREGLDTQYF; cdr3_nt: TGCGCCAGCAGCCCACAGCCCAGGGAAGGGTTAGATACGCAGTATTTT
j_call: TRBJ1-1; d_call: -; clone_size: -; v_call: TRBV27; cdr3_aa: CASSLRTRGMNTEAFF; cdr3_nt: TGTGCCAGCAGTCTCCGCACGAGAGGGATGAACACTGAAGCTTTCTTT
j_call: TRBJ2-3; d_call: TRBD2; clone_size: few; v_call: TRBV10-3; cdr3_aa: CAISESRTSGGTDTQYF; cdr3_nt: TGTGCCATCAGTGAGTCTAGGACTAGCGGGGGCACAGATACGCAGTATTTT
j_call: TRBJ2-1; d_call: -; clone_size: few; v_call: TRBV5-1; cdr3_aa: CASSLGTTRVGNEQFF; cdr3_nt: TGCGCCAGCAGCTTGGGGACTACCCGTGTGGGGAATGAGCAGTTCTTC
j_call: TRBJ2-3; d_call: -; clone_size: -; v_call: TRBV2; cdr3_aa: CASSFYYTDTQYF; cdr3_nt: TGTGCCAGCAGTTTTTACTATACAGATACGCAGTATTTT
j_call: TRBJ2-1; d_call: TRBD2; clone_size: -; v_call: TRBV5-8; cdr3_aa: CASSRLAGVTYNEQFF; cdr3_nt: TGTGCCAGCAGCAGACTAGCGGGAGTCACCTACAATGAGCAGTTCTTC
j_call: TRBJ2-7; d_call: TRBD1; clone_size: -; v_call: TRBV29-1; cdr3_aa: CSVGQGREQYF; cdr3_nt: TGCAGCGTTGGACAGGGGCGCGAGCAGTACTTC
j_call: TRBJ1-1; d_call: -; clone_size: -; v_call: TRBV7-6; cdr3_aa: CASSLVAAGVALQTEAFF; cdr3_nt: TGTGCCAGCAGCTTAGTGGCTGCGGGAGTTGCTTTACAGACTGAAGCTTTCTTT
j_call: TRBJ2-5; d_call: TRBD1; clone_size: once; v_call: TRBV28; cdr3_aa: CASSGRDRGQETQYF; cdr3_nt: TGTGCCAGCAGCGGAAGGGACAGGGGCCAAGAGACCCAGTACTTC
j_call: TRBJ1-3; d_call: -; clone_size: -; v_call: TRBV5-1; cdr3_aa: CASSPGRGRGNTIYF; cdr3_nt: TGCGCCAGCAGCCCCGGTCGAGGCCGTGGAAACACCATATATTTT
j_call: TRBJ2-7; d_call: TRBD2; clone_size: few; v_call: TRBV15; cdr3_aa: CATSRSGSSYEQYF; cdr3_nt: TGTGCCACCAGCAGGAGCGGGAGTTCCTACGAGCAGTACTTC
j_call: TRBJ1-1; d_call: -; clone_size: -; v_call: TRBV7-6; cdr3_aa: CASSTTPGQGLNTEAFF; cdr3_nt: TGTGCCAGCAGCACCACCCCAGGGCAGGGGCTGAACACTGAAGCTTTCTTT
j_call: TRBJ1-5; d_call: -; clone_size: once; v_call: TRBV6-6; cdr3_aa: CASRDWGQPQHF; cdr3_nt: TGTGCCAGCCGGGACTGGGGTCAGCCCCAGCATTTT